A single sample gave rise to the 15 T cell receptor beta chains below, sequenced in a study of PD-1 blockade in classical Hodgkin lymphoma. Generated by immunoSEQ multiplex PCR, the TCRdb table keeps only in-frame clones and is missing some. The sample includes 27,000 or so clones, 72% seen only once; the top ten take approximately 3.5%. Sample time point: cycle 4 day 1 (C4D1), after 5 to 7 weeks of nivolumab. Every patient had relapsed following autologous stem cell transplantation, and cohorts differed in brentuximab vedotin exposure. Source: peripheral blood mononuclear cells (PBMCs), taken before the fourth cycle of nivolumab. These receptors all come from a human donor with classical Hodgkin lymphoma.

This clone appeared a few times. V is TRBV7-2 and J is TRBJ2-7; TRBD1 aligns across 8 bases. Germline V gives CDR1 SGHTA, CDR2 FQGNSA. CDR3 length equals 15 residues. The V segment lost 5 bases and the J segment 4 bases; nucleotides outside the gene matches: 10. CDR3 sequence: CASSVRQGIKYEQYF. CDR3 nucleotide sequence: TGTGCCAGCAGCGTCAGACAGGGGATAAAGTACGAGCAGTACTTC. The whole variable domain, filled in from reference TRBV7-2 and TRBJ2-7, reads GAGVSQSPSNKVTEKGKDVELRCDPISGHTALYWYRQSLGQGLEFLIYFQGNSAPDKSGLPSDRFSAERTGGSVSTLTIQRTQQEDSAVYLCASSVRQGIKYEQYFGPGTRLTVT.

The chain combines TRBV7-2 with TRBJ1-5, with D possibly being TRBD1 (6 bases). V was clipped by 3 bases and J by 4 bases, with 10 bases between them. Per the germline V gene, CDR1 is SGHTA and CDR2 is FQGNSA. This CDR3 is built from 14 residues. CDR3: CASSFDRRNQPQHF. CDR3 bases: TGTGCCAGCAGCTTTGACAGGAGGAATCAGCCCCAGCATTTT.

The chain carries TRBV4-3 and TRBJ1-1; no firm D call. V was clipped by 0 bases and J by 4 bases, with 9 bases between them. The CDR3 has 14 amino acids. Germline CDR1 reads LGHNA; CDR2 reads YSLEER. The CDR3 nucleotides are TGCGCCAGCAGCCAAGATTGGGTCGGCACTGAAGCTTTCTTT. Protein product: CASSQDWVGTEAFF.

The rearrangement joins TRBV6-1 to TRBJ2-7, with TRBD1 identical over 9 bases. Germline V lookup: CDR1 MNHNS, CDR2 SASEGT. The CDR3 consists of 15 residues. The ends lost 0 bases at V and 4 bases at J; junction bases unmatched: 4. The CDR3 DNA follows: TGTGCCAGCAGTGAAGCGGGACAGGGAGGTTACGAGCAGTACTTC. Amino acids: CASSEAGQGGYEQYF.

This clone was seen a few times. V usage is TRBV6-1 and J usage is TRBJ1-5; no definite D call. The V end was cut by 1 base, the J end by 0 bases, with 4 bases between. The CDR3 is made up of 14 amino acids. CDR1 MNHNS and CDR2 SASEGT come from the germline V gene. CDR3 sequence (DNA): TGTGCCAGCAGTGAAGGACTTAGCAATCAGCCCCAGCATTTT. It specifies CASSEGLSNQPQHF.

This clone is medium-sized (0.01 to 0.1%) by share. The rearrangement links TRBV6-5 to TRBJ1-1; D ambiguous. Trimming stripped 6 bases from V and 4 bases from J, with 12 bases between. Germline CDR1 is MNHEY and CDR2 is SVGAGI. The CDR3 has 13 amino acids. CDR3 amino acids: CASSPGLVTEAFF. CDR3 nucleotide sequence: TGTGCCAGCAGCCCCGGGCTGGTCACTGAAGCTTTCTTT.

V is TRBV28 and J is TRBJ2-7; TRBD2 matches at 11 bases. This CDR3 is 14 amino acids long. CDR1 and CDR2 from the germline V gene are MDHEN and SYDVKM. With 5 bases clipped from V and 6 bases from J, the junction kept 6 bases outside the gene matches. CDR3 nucleotides: TGTGCCAGCAGTCTCCTAGCGGGGGGCCTCGAGCAGTACTTC. It translates to CASSLLAGGLEQYF. Together with reference TRBV28 and TRBJ2-7, the CDR3 gives the full variable domain: DVKVTQSSRYLVKRTGEKVFLECVQDMDHENMFWYRQDPGLGLRLIYFSYDVKMKEKGDIPEGYSVSREKKERFSLILESASTNQTSMYLCASSLLAGGLEQYFGPGTRLTVT.

The V and J genes are TRBV5-1 and TRBJ2-3, with TRBD2 as a possible D gene (6 bases). V gave up 0 bases and J gave up 3 bases, with 17 bases separating them. Germline loops: CDR1 SGHRS, CDR2 YFSETQ. There are 17 residues in the CDR3. In nucleotides, the CDR3 is TGCGCCAGCAGCTTGGGGCCCCAGGGAGCGGGTACAGATACGCAGTATTTT. This codes for CASSLGPQGAGTDTQYF.

The rearrangement joins TRBV27 to TRBJ2-2, with no clear D. V was clipped by 6 bases and J by 5 bases, with 10 bases between them. Germline assignment: CDR1 MNHEY and CDR2 SMNVEV (reference sequence). The CDR3 covers 13 residues. This chain's CDR3 is CASSLLETGELFF. CDR3 DNA: TGTGCCAGCAGCCTGCTCGAGACCGGGGAGCTGTTTTTT.

This rearrangement joins TRBV2 to TRBJ2-7, with D hard to call. With 1 base removed from V and 3 bases from J, the gap between germline ends came to 4 bases. CDR1 is SNHLY, CDR2 FYNNEI, per germline. This CDR3 contains 12 residues. The chain's CDR3 is CASSEGFYEQYF. In DNA form, the CDR3 reads TGTGCCAGCAGTGAAGGCTTCTACGAGCAGTACTTC.

The CDR3 sequence is CASSPGVPPSYNEQFF. The CDR3 DNA reads as TGTGCCAGCAGCCCCGGGGTACCCCCCTCCTACAATGAGCAGTTCTTC. V and J are TRBV7-9 and TRBJ2-1; perhaps TRBD2 as D (5 bases). CDR1 is SEHNR and CDR2 is FQNEAQ in the germline V gene (reference sequence). V dropped 5 bases and J dropped 0 bases, with 14 bases sitting between them. This CDR3 is built from 16 residues.

V usage is TRBV28 and J usage is TRBJ2-7; D possibly corresponds to TRBD1 (5 bases). This CDR3 is 11 amino acids long. Germline V gene sequence: CDR1 MDHEN, CDR2 SYDVKM. Trimming took 7 bases from V and 3 from J, leaving 7 bases between them. The CDR3 DNA follows: TGTGCCAGCAAGGGGTTCTACGAGCAGTACTTC. The encoded protein is CASKGFYEQYF. Looking up the rest from reference TRBV28 and TRBJ2-7 gives the full variable domain: DVKVTQSSRYLVKRTGEKVFLECVQDMDHENMFWYRQDPGLGLRLIYFSYDVKMKEKGDIPEGYSVSREKKERFSLILESASTNQTSMYLCASKGFYEQYFGPGTRLTVT.

This clone is judged medium-sized (0.01 to 0.1%). The chain is built from TRBV13 and TRBJ2-5, with a tentative D call TRBD2 (5 bases). The CDR3 has 13 amino acids. V was shortened by 5 bases and J by 1 base, with 8 bases between the two germline ends. The germline CDR1 and CDR2 sequences are PRHDT and FYEKMQ (reference sequence). CDR3 nucleotides: TGTGCCAGCAGCGAGGGTTCCCAAGAGACCCAGTACTTC. This sequence encodes CASSEGSQETQYF.

The chain carries TRBV19 and TRBJ1-4, with TRBD1 matching 9 bases. The CDR3 loop spans 13 amino acids. Germline V gives CDR1 LNHDA, CDR2 SQIVND (reference sequence). V was clipped by 3 bases and J by 14 bases; unmatched bases: 7. CDR3 in amino acids: CASSMPPDRGLFF. The DNA for the CDR3 is TGTGCCAGTAGTATGCCCCCGGACAGGGGCCTGTTTTTT.

The J gene is TRBJ2-1, the V gene TRBV7-2; 12 nucleotides align to TRBD2. Germline CDR1 and CDR2: SGHTA and FQGNSA. The CDR3 loop spans 16 amino acids. V lost 1 base, J lost 5 bases, and 3 bases stayed unmatched. The CDR3 loop reads CASSLVRLAGDNEQFF. The CDR3 nucleotides are TGTGCCAGCAGCTTAGTCAGACTAGCGGGAGACAATGAGCAGTTCTTC.